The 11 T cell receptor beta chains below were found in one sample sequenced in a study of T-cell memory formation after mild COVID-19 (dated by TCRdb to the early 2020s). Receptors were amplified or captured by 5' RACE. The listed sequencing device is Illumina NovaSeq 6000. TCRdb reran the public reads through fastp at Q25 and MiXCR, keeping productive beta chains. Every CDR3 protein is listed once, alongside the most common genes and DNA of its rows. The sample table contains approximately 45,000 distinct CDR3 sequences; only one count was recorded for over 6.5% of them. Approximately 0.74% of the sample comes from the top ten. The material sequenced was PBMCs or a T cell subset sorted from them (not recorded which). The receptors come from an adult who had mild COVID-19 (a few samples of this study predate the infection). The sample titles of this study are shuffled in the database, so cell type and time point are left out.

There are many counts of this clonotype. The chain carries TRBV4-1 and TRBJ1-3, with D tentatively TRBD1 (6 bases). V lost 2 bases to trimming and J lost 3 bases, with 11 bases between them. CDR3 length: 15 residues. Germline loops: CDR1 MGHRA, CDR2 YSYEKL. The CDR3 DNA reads TGCGCCAGCAGCCAACAGACAGGTAGTGGAAACACCATATATTTT. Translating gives CASSQQTGSGNTIYF.

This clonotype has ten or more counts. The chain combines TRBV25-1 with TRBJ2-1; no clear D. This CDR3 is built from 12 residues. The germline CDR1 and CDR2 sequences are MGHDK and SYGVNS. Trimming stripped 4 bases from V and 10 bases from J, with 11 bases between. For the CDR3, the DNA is TGTGCCAGCAGTGGGGCTTGGAAGGAGCAGTTCTTC. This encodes CASSGAWKEQFF.

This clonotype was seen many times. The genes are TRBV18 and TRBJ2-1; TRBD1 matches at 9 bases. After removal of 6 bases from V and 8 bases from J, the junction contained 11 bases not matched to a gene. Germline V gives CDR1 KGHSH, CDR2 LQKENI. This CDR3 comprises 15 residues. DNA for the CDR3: TGTGCCAGCTCCTCCCCCGGACAGGGGATGTATGAGCAGTTCTTC. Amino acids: CASSSPGQGMYEQFF.

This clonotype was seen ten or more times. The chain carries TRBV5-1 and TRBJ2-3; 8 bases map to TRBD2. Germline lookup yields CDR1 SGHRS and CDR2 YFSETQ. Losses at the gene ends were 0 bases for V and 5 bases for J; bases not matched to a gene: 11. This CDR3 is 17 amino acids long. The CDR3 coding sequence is TGCGCCAGCAGCTTGGGGTTTCCCGGACTAGCAGGAGATACGCAGTATTTT. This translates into CASSLGFPGLAGDTQYF.

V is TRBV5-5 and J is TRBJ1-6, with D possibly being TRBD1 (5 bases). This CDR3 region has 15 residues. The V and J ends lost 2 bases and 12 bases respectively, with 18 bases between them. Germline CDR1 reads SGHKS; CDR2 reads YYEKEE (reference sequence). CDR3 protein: CASSFRDYPSRPLHF. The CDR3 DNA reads TGTGCCAGCAGCTTTCGGGACTACCCCAGTAGACCCCTCCACTTT.

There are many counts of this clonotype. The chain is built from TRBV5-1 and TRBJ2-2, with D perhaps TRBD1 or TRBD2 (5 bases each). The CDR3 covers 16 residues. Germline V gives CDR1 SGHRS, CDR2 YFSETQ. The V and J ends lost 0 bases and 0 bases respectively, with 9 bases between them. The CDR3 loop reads CASSLGGFANTGELFF. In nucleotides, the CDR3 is TGCGCCAGCAGCTTGGGGGGGTTCGCGAACACCGGGGAGCTGTTTTTT.

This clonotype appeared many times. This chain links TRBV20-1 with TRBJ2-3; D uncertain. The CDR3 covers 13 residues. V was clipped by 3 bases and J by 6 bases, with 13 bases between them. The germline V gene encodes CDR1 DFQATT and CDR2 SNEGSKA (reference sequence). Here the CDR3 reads CSARGPVWDTQYF. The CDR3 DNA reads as TGCAGTGCTAGGGGCCCCGTATGGGATACGCAGTATTTT.

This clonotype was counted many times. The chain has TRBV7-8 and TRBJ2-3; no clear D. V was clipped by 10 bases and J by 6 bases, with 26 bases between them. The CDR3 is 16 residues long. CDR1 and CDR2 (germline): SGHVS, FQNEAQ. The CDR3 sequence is CATAPRTITWSDTQYF. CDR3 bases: TGTGCCACCGCCCCTAGGACCATCACATGGTCGGATACGCAGTATTTT.

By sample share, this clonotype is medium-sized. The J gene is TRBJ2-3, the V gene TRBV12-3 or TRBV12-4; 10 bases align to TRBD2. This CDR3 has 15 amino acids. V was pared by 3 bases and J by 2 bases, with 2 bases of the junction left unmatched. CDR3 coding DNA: TGTGCCAGCAGTTTTGGACTAGCGGACACAGATACGCAGTATTTT. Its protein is CASSFGLADTDTQYF.

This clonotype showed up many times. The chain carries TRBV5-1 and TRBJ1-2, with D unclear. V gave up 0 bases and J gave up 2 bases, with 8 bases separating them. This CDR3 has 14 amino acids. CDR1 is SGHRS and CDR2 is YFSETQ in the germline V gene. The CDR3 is CASSLDGGNYGYTF. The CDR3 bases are TGCGCCAGCAGCTTGGACGGCGGGAACTATGGCTACACCTTC. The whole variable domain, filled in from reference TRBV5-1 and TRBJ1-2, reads KAGVTQTPRYLIKTRGQQVTLSCSPISGHRSVSWYQQTPGQGLQFLFEYFSETQRNKGNFPGRFSGRQFSNSRSEMNVSTLELGDSALYLCASSLDGGNYGYTFGSGTRLTVV.

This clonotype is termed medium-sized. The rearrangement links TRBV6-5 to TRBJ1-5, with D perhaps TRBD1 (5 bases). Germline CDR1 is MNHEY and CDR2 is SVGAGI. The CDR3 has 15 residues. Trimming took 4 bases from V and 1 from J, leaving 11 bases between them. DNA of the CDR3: TGTGCCAGCAGTTTCCGGGGGGAGAGCAATCAGCCCCAGCATTTT. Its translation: CASSFRGESNQPQHF.